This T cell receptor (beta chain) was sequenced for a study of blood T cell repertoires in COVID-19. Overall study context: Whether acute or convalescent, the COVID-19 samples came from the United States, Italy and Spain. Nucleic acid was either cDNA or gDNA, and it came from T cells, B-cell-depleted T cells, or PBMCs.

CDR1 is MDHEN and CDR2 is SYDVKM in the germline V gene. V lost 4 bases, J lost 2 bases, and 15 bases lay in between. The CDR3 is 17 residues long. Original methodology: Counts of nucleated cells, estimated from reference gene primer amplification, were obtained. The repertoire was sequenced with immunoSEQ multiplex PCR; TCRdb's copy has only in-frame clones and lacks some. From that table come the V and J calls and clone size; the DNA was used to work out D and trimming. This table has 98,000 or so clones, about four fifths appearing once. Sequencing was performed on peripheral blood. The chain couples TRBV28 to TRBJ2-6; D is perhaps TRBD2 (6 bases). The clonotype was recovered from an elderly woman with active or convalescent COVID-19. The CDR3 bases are TGTGCCAGCAGTTCTACGGGGGTTGGTCCTGGGGCCAACGTCCTGACTTTC. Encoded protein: CASSSTGVGPGANVLTF. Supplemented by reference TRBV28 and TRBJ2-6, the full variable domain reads DVKVTQSSRYLVKRTGEKVFLECVQDMDHENMFWYRQDPGLGLRLIYFSYDVKMKEKGDIPEGYSVSREKKERFSLILESASTNQTSMYLCASSSTGVGPGANVLTFGAGSRLTVL.